These 6 T cell receptor beta chains share one sample of origin, sequenced in a study of T cells in Graves' hyperthyroidism and ophthalmopathy. From RNA transcripts, TCR beta CDR3 regions were amplified. The HTBI primer set drove a first-round RT-PCR of the TCR CDR3. TCRdb re-called the multiplex PCR reads through MiXCR, storing one row per CDR3 protein. The sample lists 300,000 to 450,000 distinct CDR3 sequences, approximately 15% occurring once. The sample was blood. Receptor source: a woman aged 18 to 35 with Graves' hyperthyroidism that later progressed to Graves' ophthalmopathy.

In this sample, this clonotype turned up a few times. The J gene is TRBJ2-1, the V gene TRBV19, with D tentatively TRBD1 (6 bases). Germline V lookup: CDR1 LNHDA, CDR2 SQIVND (reference sequence). V gave up 6 bases and J gave up 1 base, with 7 bases separating them. The CDR3 length is 13 residues. Here the CDR3 DNA reads TGTGCCAGTAGGCAGGGGTCCTACAATGAGCAGTTCTTC. It is translated as CASRQGSYNEQFF.

V is TRBV11-2 and J is TRBJ1-5, with D maybe TRBD1 (5 bases). Trimming pared 1 base from V and 2 bases from J, leaving 12 bases between. The CDR3 loop spans 16 amino acids. CDR1 is SGHAT, CDR2 FQNNGV, per germline. This CDR3 is CASSLGSGWGNQPQHF. CDR3 sequence (DNA): TGTGCCAGCAGCTTAGGGTCAGGGTGGGGCAATCAGCCCCAGCATTTT.

This clonotype was counted only a few times. This sequence joins TRBV19 and TRBJ2-3, with 10 bases matching TRBD1. Germline trimming cut 6 bases from V and 6 bases from J; bases unmatched to any gene: 6. Germline CDR1 reads LNHDA; CDR2 reads SQIVND (reference sequence). The CDR3 runs 14 residues. The CDR3 DNA sequence: TGTGCCAGTAGAGACAGGGGGCGCGCGGATACGCAGTATTTT. Protein product: CASRDRGRADTQYF. The variable domain in full, completed from reference TRBV19 and TRBJ2-3, reads DGGITQSPKYLFRKEGQNVTLSCEQNLNHDAMYWYRQDPGQGLRLIYYSQIVNDFQKGDIAEGYSVSREKKESFPLTVTSAQKNPTAFYLCASRDRGRADTQYFGPGTRLTVL.

The sample holds a few counts of this clonotype. This chain links TRBV7-2 with TRBJ2-2, with 12 bases fitting TRBD2. CDR3 length: 17 amino acids. The germline V gene encodes CDR1 SGHTA and CDR2 FQGNSA. The J segment lost 4 bases and the V segment lost 5 bases, leaving 8 bases of the junction unmatched. This chain's CDR3 is CASSRPGLAGPTGELFF. The CDR3 DNA reads TGTGCCAGCAGCCGACCAGGACTAGCGGGACCCACCGGGGAGCTGTTTTTT.

This clonotype was recorded many times. The rearrangement uses TRBV7-2 and TRBJ1-5, with D perhaps TRBD1 (6 bases). The germline V gene encodes CDR1 SGHTA and CDR2 FQGNSA. Trimming cost V 5 bases and J 7 bases, with 18 bases left between them. The CDR3 is 15 residues long. The CDR3 DNA reads as TGTGCCAGCAGCCCTAGGGGGGGGCCGGAACAGCCCCAGCATTTT. Residues: CASSPRGGPEQPQHF.

This clonotype has ten or more counts. The rearrangement joins TRBV2 to TRBJ1-4; TRBD1 aligns across 8 bases. J lost 0 bases, V lost 5 bases, and 8 bases had no gene match. The CDR3 runs to 17 residues. Per the germline V gene, CDR1 is SNHLY and CDR2 is FYNNEI. Here the CDR3 DNA reads TGTGCCAGCAGTTCGGACAGGGTGGGTGCAACTAATGAAAAACTGTTTTTT. Translation: CASSSDRVGATNEKLFF.